The 21 T cell receptor beta chains below all came from one sample that was sequenced in a study of cytomegalovirus exposure and HLA in healthy donors. This PCR relied on a set of 60 Vbeta primers and 13 Jbeta primers. Generated by immunoSEQ multiplex PCR, the TCRdb table keeps only in-frame clones and is missing some. The sample holds 40,000 to 55,000 clones, 70% to 80% seen once. Sequenced sample: PBMCs. These receptor sequences come from a woman in her 30s in good health and CMV-seronegative.

The rearrangement uses TRBV5-4 and TRBJ1-1; possible D gene TRBD1, 6 bases. The CDR3 runs 13 residues. V was pared by 6 bases and J by 2 bases, with 11 bases between. CDR1 and CDR2 from the germline V gene are SGHNT and YYREEE (reference sequence). CDR3 in amino acids: CASKTGPNTEAFF. For the CDR3, the DNA is TGTGCCAGCAAAACAGGGCCAAACACTGAAGCTTTCTTT.

The rearrangement joins TRBV7-8 to TRBJ2-6; TRBD2 agrees at 11 bases. With V trimmed by 5 bases and J by 0 bases, 3 bases remained unmatched. Germline values: CDR1 SGHVS, CDR2 FQNEAQ. The CDR3 is made up of 17 amino acids. The CDR3 spells CASSLGTSGSGANVLTF. The CDR3 DNA reads as TGTGCCAGCAGCCTAGGGACTAGCGGCTCTGGGGCCAACGTCCTGACTTTC.

This chain connects TRBV5-1 to TRBJ2-1, with D tentatively TRBD2 (6 bases). Trimming stripped 0 bases from V and 0 bases from J, with 7 bases between. There are 15 residues in the CDR3. Germline-derived CDR1 and CDR2 are SGHRS and YFSETQ. The CDR3 DNA reads as TGCGCCAGCAGCTTGGTGGGGGGCTCCTACAATGAGCAGTTCTTC. Residues: CASSLVGGSYNEQFF.

The chain carries TRBV6-1 and TRBJ2-1; 7 nucleotides agree with TRBD1. The junction had 1 base not matched to a gene; V was cut back by 0 bases and J by 2 bases. The CDR3 consists of 15 residues. CDR1 and CDR2 from the germline V gene are MNHNS and SASEGT. The CDR3: CASSEAGTAYNEQFF. CDR3 in DNA: TGTGCCAGCAGTGAAGCGGGGACAGCCTACAATGAGCAGTTCTTC.

The V call is TRBV28, the J call TRBJ1-2, with 8 bases identical to TRBD1. This CDR3 contains 16 residues. Germline V lookup: CDR1 MDHEN, CDR2 SYDVKM. The ends lost 3 bases at V and 1 base at J; junction bases unmatched: 7. The CDR3, as DNA: TGTGCCAGCAGTTTGGACAGGGAGCGGGGTAACTATGGCTACACCTTC. Amino acids: CASSLDRERGNYGYTF.

In its sample, this clone was seen once. V is TRBV6-1 and J is TRBJ2-7, with 7 bases identical to TRBD1. Unmatched junction bases numbered 9, after V lost 4 bases and J lost 3 bases. Germline values: CDR1 MNHNS, CDR2 SASEGT. This CDR3 spans 15 amino acids. CDR3 bases: TGTGCCAGCAGTGGGAAGGGACAGTCCCGCTACGAGCAGTACTTC. It yields the protein CASSGKGQSRYEQYF.

This chain uses TRBV29-1 with TRBJ1-3; TRBD1 is a possible D gene (5 bases). Germline V gene sequence: CDR1 SQVTM, CDR2 ANQGSEA. V was cut by 4 bases and J by 1 base, with 14 bases left in between. This CDR3 comprises 15 residues. This CDR3 reads CSVGFPRESGNTIYF. CDR3 DNA sequence: TGCAGCGTTGGGTTTCCCAGGGAATCTGGAAACACCATATATTTT.

This clone has just a few counts. The gene calls are TRBV21-1 and TRBJ1-3; the table's D call, TRBD1, was not checked against the DNA. TRBV21-1 is flagged as a pseudogene. CDR3 length: 17 residues. The DNA for the CDR3 is TGTGCCAGCAGGAGTAGGGAACTGGACAGGCAGAGAAACACCATATATTTT. It codes for CASRSRELDRQRNTIYF.

The rearrangement joins TRBV6-5 to TRBJ1-5, with D maybe TRBD1 (6 bases). The CDR3 covers 15 residues. CDR1 is MNHEY, CDR2 SVGAGI, per germline. Trimming removed 5 bases at V and 6 bases at J, with 17 bases between. CDR3 loop: CASSGGDSGVQPQHF. CDR3 nucleotides: TGTGCCAGCAGTGGAGGAGACTCAGGGGTTCAGCCCCAGCATTTT.

A single count supports this clone. V usage is TRBV29-1 and J usage is TRBJ2-2; a possible D gene is TRBD1 (6 bases). The CDR3 loop spans 15 amino acids. CDR1 and CDR2 from the germline V gene are SQVTM and ANQGSEA. V lost 1 base and J lost 5, with 14 bases in between. The CDR3 DNA reads TGCAGCGTTGAAGGTGCCAGGGGTGTTACCGGGGAGCTGTTTTTT. It translates to CSVEGARGVTGELFF.

The chain uses TRBV9 and TRBJ2-7; 14 nucleotides match TRBD2. CDR3 length equals 15 residues. CDR1 and CDR2 (germline): SGDLS, YYNGEE. The V gene end was trimmed by 2 bases and the J gene end by 5 bases; junction bases not matched to a gene: 3. The DNA for the CDR3 is TGTGCCAGCAGCGTGGGACTAGCGGGAGTCCACGAGCAGTACTTC. It yields the protein CASSVGLAGVHEQYF.

V is TRBV6-1 and J is TRBJ1-5, with a possible D match to TRBD1 (5 bases). The CDR3 extends over 10 amino acids. Between the trimmed V and J ends, which lost 10 bases and 6 bases, there was a span of 7 bases. The germline gives CDR1 MNHNS, CDR2 SASEGT. The CDR3 nucleotides read TGTGCCACCGGGGGTCAGCCCCAGCATTTT. Encoded protein: CATGGQPQHF.

The rearrangement joins TRBV30 to TRBJ2-7, with 8 bases aligning to TRBD1. Per the germline V gene, CDR1 is GTSNPN and CDR2 is SVGIG (reference sequence). This CDR3 region has 14 residues. The V segment lost 2 bases and the J segment 2 bases; nucleotides outside the gene matches: 5. CDR3 loop: CAWSPGQVAYEQYF. The CDR3 DNA reads as TGTGCCTGGAGTCCGGGACAGGTGGCCTACGAGCAGTACTTC.

This chain connects TRBV6-1 to TRBJ2-5; D remains unclear. In germline, CDR1 is MNHNS, CDR2 SASEGT. The CDR3 contains 12 residues. V was pared by 3 bases and J by 3 bases, with 5 bases between. The DNA of the CDR3 is TGTGCCAGCAGTGAGTTAAAAGAGACCCAGTACTTC. It yields the protein CASSELKETQYF.

This sequence joins TRBV7-2 and TRBJ1-1; D is undetermined. V was cut by 3 bases and J by 5 bases, with 7 bases left in between. CDR1 is SGHTA and CDR2 is FQGNSA in the germline V gene. There are 12 residues in the CDR3. The CDR3 sequence: CASSFGNTEAFF. The CDR3 nucleotides read TGTGCCAGCAGCTTCGGGAATACTGAAGCTTTCTTT.

By proportion, this clone is medium-sized. The chain recombines TRBV7-8 with TRBJ2-1; maybe TRBD2 (6 bases). V shed 2 bases and J shed 8 bases, with 10 bases lying between them. Germline CDR1 and CDR2: SGHVS and FQNEAQ. The CDR3 runs to 13 residues. CDR3 region: CASSLPRRDEQFF. CDR3 sequence (DNA): TGTGCCAGCAGCTTACCTCGGAGGGATGAGCAGTTCTTC.

The genes are TRBV11-3 and TRBJ1-4, with D possibly TRBD1 on 6 matching bases. CDR3 length: 15 residues. V was clipped by 4 bases and J by 3 bases, with 12 bases between them. CDR1 and CDR2 from the germline V gene are SGHNT and YENEEA. The CDR3 nucleotides read TGTGCCAGCAGCTCGATACAGGGTGCTAATGAAAAACTGTTTTTT. Residues: CASSSIQGANEKLFF. Using reference TRBV11-3 and TRBJ1-4 for the parts outside the CDR3, the full variable domain is EAGVVQSPRYKIIEKKQPVAFWCNPISGHNTLYWYLQNLGQGPELLIRYENEEAVDDSQLPKDRFSAERLKGVDSTLKIQPAELGDSAVYLCASSSIQGANEKLFFGSGTQLSVL.

This clone was observed a few times. This chain uses TRBV7-2 with TRBJ2-7; weak D call: TRBD2 (5 bases). From germline, CDR1 is SGHTA and CDR2 FQGNSA. Trimming took 3 bases from V and 3 from J, leaving 15 bases between them. The CDR3 length is 15 residues. The chain's CDR3 is CASSFGTFGGYEQYF. The CDR3, as DNA: TGTGCCAGCAGCTTCGGAACGTTCGGAGGCTACGAGCAGTACTTC.

This clone was seen just once. The chain employs TRBV30 and TRBJ2-5, with no clear D. V gave up 2 bases and J gave up 5 bases, with 9 bases separating them. The CDR3 consists of 12 residues. Germline CDR1 and CDR2: GTSNPN and SVGIG (reference sequence). This chain's CDR3 is CAWSPLVETQYF. CDR3 nucleotide sequence: TGTGCCTGGAGTCCCCTAGTGGAGACCCAGTACTTC.

This chain uses TRBV5-1 with TRBJ2-3; tentatively, D is TRBD2 (6 bases). The CDR3 sequence is 15 residues long. Looked up from germline, CDR1 is SGHRS and CDR2 is YFSETQ. V was pared by 1 base and J by 4 bases, with 13 bases between. DNA of the CDR3: TGCGCCAGCAGCTTGATTGTGGGAGGTTCAGATACGCAGTATTTT. Translating it yields CASSLIVGGSDTQYF.

In nucleotides, the CDR3 is TGCAGCGTTGGGGGGGTTCTCGTAAATGAGCAGTTCTTC. Translating it yields CSVGGVLVNEQFF. The gene calls are TRBV29-1 and TRBJ2-1; D is perhaps TRBD2 (6 bases). V lost 4 bases to trimming and J lost 7 bases, with 14 bases between them. Germline CDR1 and CDR2: SQVTM and ANQGSEA. This CDR3 spans 13 amino acids.